A selection of T cell receptor beta chains follows, all from one sample in a study of blood T cells in healthy people across ages. TCRdb re-called the 5' RACE reads through MiXCR, storing one row per CDR3 protein. Of about 1.8 million distinct CDR3 sequences in the sample, approximately 50% are singletons; the top ten hold approximately 2.1%. Material: blood. The receptors were gathered from a woman in her thirties or forties in good health. CDR3s include the opening cysteine and the closing phenylalanine or tryptophan. The order of the fields is V gene, J gene, clone size, D gene, CDR3 protein, CDR3 DNA. D genes are given only for firm matches. Clone size is not always given. Where it is, it says once, few, many or a class for expanded clones.

>TRBV27|TRBJ2-7|.|TRBD2
CASSLSMRLAGDEQYF
TGTGCCAGCAGTTTATCGATGCGACTAGCGGGGGACGAGCAGTACTTC
>TRBV7-9|TRBJ2-3|.|.
CASSHRSFRDTSTDTQYF
TGTGCCAGCAGCCACAGGTCGTTCCGGGACACATCCACAGATACGCAGTATTTT
>TRBV4-3|TRBJ2-4|once|TRBD2
CANSEVAGGRSIQYF
TGCGCCAACAGCGAAGTAGCGGGGGGGCGAAGCATTCAGTACTTC
>TRBV6-2/TRBV6-3|TRBJ2-7|.|.
CASSSTAQLSYEQYF
TGTGCCAGCAGTTCTACGGCCCAACTATCCTACGAGCAGTACTTC
>TRBV24-1|TRBJ2-3|.|.
CATSVGFTDTQYF
TGTGCCACCAGTGTGGGCTTCACAGATACGCAGTATTTT
>TRBV5-1|TRBJ2-1|.|TRBD2
CASSLQAGYEQFF
TGCGCCAGCAGCTTGCAAGCGGGGTATGAGCAGTTCTTC
>TRBV28|TRBJ1-1|.|.
CASTLGPPGTANTEAFF
TGTGCCAGCACCTTAGGCCCCCCCGGGACGGCGAACACTGAAGCTTTCTTT
>TRBV5-1|TRBJ1-4|few|.
CASSPSATNEKLFF
TGCGCCAGCAGTCCGAGCGCAACTAATGAAAAACTGTTTTTT
>TRBV29-1|TRBJ2-7|.|.
CSIPGPRYEQYF
TGCAGCATCCCGGGACCCCGCTACGAGCAGTACTTC
>TRBV6-2/TRBV6-3|TRBJ1-5|.|.
CASSYRWGQPQHF
TGTGCCAGCAGTTACCGGTGGGGTCAGCCCCAGCATTTT
>TRBV7-2|TRBJ2-1|.|.
CASSFTYGQFF
TGTGCCAGCAGCTTTACCTATGGGCAGTTCTTC
>TRBV6-6|TRBJ1-1|.|.
CAMMGGGAKNTEAFF
TGTGCCATGATGGGGGGCGGGGCCAAGAACACTGAAGCTTTCTTT
>TRBV7-3|TRBJ2-5|once|.
CASSLDGPYNEQYF
TGTGCCAGCAGCTTAGACGGCCCATACAATGAGCAGTACTTC
>TRBV4-3|TRBJ2-5|few|.
CASSPALQGTEPETQYF
TGCGCCAGCAGCCCGGCCCTACAGGGGACTGAGCCGGAGACCCAGTACTTC
>TRBV20-1|TRBJ2-7|.|.
CSAITPSRGSEQYF
TGCAGTGCTATCACACCTAGCAGGGGAAGCGAGCAGTACTTC
>TRBV10-3|TRBJ2-5|.|.
CAISEDPRRETQYF
TGTGCCATCAGTGAAGATCCTAGGCGGGAGACCCAGTACTTC
>TRBV5-1|TRBJ2-2|.|.
CASSLGTFISGELFF
TGCGCCAGCAGCTTAGGGACTTTCATCTCCGGGGAGCTGTTTTTT
>TRBV4-3|TRBJ1-5|.|.
CTSSQDMWRSNQPQHF
TGCACCAGCAGCCAAGATATGTGGAGGAGCAATCAGCCCCAGCATTTT
>TRBV28|TRBJ2-3|.|.
CASETVTSTDTQYF
TGTGCCAGCGAAACAGTAACTAGCACAGATACGCAGTATTTT
>TRBV4-3|TRBJ2-7|few|.
CASSQDTGGAYEQYF
TGCGCCAGCAGCCAAGATACAGGGGGGGCCTACGAGCAGTACTTC
>TRBV3-1|TRBJ2-5|.|.
CASSQDEPGEETQYF
TGTGCCAGCAGCCAAGATGAGCCGGGGGAAGAGACCCAGTACTTC
>TRBV7-2|TRBJ1-2|.|TRBD1
CASSPFTTGSYGYTF
TGTGCCAGCAGCCCCTTTACGACAGGGTCCTATGGCTACACCTTC
>TRBV6-6|TRBJ2-1|once|.
CASRPPSSLSGNEQFF
TGTGCCAGCAGACCCCCTAGCAGCCTCTCCGGCAATGAGCAGTTCTTC
>TRBV7-2|TRBJ1-1|.|.
CASLQNTEAFF
TGTGCCAGCCTCCAGAACACTGAAGCTTTCTTT
>TRBV5-1|TRBJ2-3|.|TRBD1
CASTKGQNTDTQYF
TGCGCCAGCACCAAGGGACAGAACACAGATACGCAGTATTTT
>TRBV4-3|TRBJ2-3|.|.
CASSQGALPSWDTQYF
TGCGCCAGCAGCCAAGGGGCCCTTCCGAGCTGGGATACGCAGTATTTT
>TRBV27|TRBJ2-1|.|.
CASSLQGTGSYNEQFF
TGTGCCAGCAGTCTCCAAGGGACTGGCTCCTACAATGAGCAGTTCTTC
>TRBV5-1|TRBJ2-7|.|.
CASSLAPNPYEQYF
TGCGCCAGCAGCTTGGCCCCCAACCCCTACGAGCAGTACTTC
>TRBV15|TRBJ1-2|.|.
CATSRAQINYGYTF
TGTGCCACCAGCAGAGCTCAGATTAACTATGGCTACACCTTC
>TRBV5-1|TRBJ2-7|few|.
CASSRGTEKSYEQYF
TGCGCCAGCAGCCGAGGGACGGAGAAATCCTACGAGCAGTACTTC
>TRBV7-2|TRBJ2-5|.|.
CASSLEAVGVQETQYF
TGTGCCAGCAGCTTAGAAGCGGTCGGGGTCCAAGAGACCCAGTACTTC
>TRBV20-1|TRBJ2-3|.|.
CSAISLPDRGATDTQYF
TGCAGTGCTATAAGCCTCCCCGACAGAGGGGCCACAGATACGCAGTATTTT
>TRBV20-1|TRBJ2-1|.|.
CSARGPGLSPNEQFF
TGCAGTGCTAGAGGTCCGGGACTTAGCCCCAATGAGCAGTTCTTC
>TRBV29-1|TRBJ2-7|.|.
CSGACPQYF
TGCAGCGGAGCGTGCCCCCAGTACTTC
>TRBV7-2|TRBJ1-1|.|.
CASSQAGRPTEAFF
TGTGCCAGCAGCCAGGCAGGGCGGCCCACTGAAGCTTTCTTT
>TRBV7-3|TRBJ2-3|.|.
CASNTDSTDTQYF
TGTGCCAGCAACACTGACAGCACAGATACGCAGTATTTT
>TRBV29-1|TRBJ2-5|.|TRBD2
CSVESLAGAWETQYF
TGCAGCGTTGAATCCCTAGCGGGGGCCTGGGAGACCCAGTACTTC
>TRBV10-3|TRBJ2-3|few|.
CAISESQVGSGDTQYF
TGTGCCATCAGTGAGTCTCAGGTCGGCAGTGGAGATACGCAGTATTTT
>TRBV4-3|TRBJ2-1|.|.
CASSQDRGPEQFF
TGCGCCAGCAGCCAAGATAGGGGACCGGAGCAGTTCTTC
>TRBV7-2|TRBJ2-3|.|.
CASSSGRSSGTQYF
TGTGCCAGCAGCAGCGGACGTTCTTCGGGTACGCAGTATTTT
>TRBV20-1|TRBJ2-1|.|TRBD2
CSAPRGAGDNEQFF
TGCAGTGCTCCCCGGGGAGCGGGAGACAATGAGCAGTTCTTC
>TRBV5-6|TRBJ1-5|few|.
CASSLFRQPQHF
TGTGCCAGCAGCTTGTTCCGTCAGCCCCAGCATTTT
>TRBV28|TRBJ1-6|.|.
CASTNSGVYNSPLHF
TGTGCCAGCACTAACTCGGGAGTCTATAATTCACCCCTCCACTTT
>TRBV20-1|TRBJ2-1|.|TRBD2
CSTRDPQRGVNNEQFF
TGCAGTACTAGAGACCCCCAGCGGGGGGTAAACAATGAGCAGTTCTTC
>TRBV5-1|TRBJ2-6|.|.
CASSNMGNSGANVLTF
TGCGCCAGCAGCAATATGGGAAACTCTGGGGCCAACGTCCTGACTTTC
>TRBV12-3/TRBV12-4|TRBJ2-1|.|TRBD1
CASTIDDRVNEQFF
TGTGCCAGCACCATCGACGACAGGGTCAATGAGCAGTTCTTC
>TRBV7-2|TRBJ2-1|.|.
CASSLPGSLNNEQFF
TGTGCCAGCAGCTTACCCGGGTCCTTGAACAATGAGCAGTTCTTC
>TRBV6-5|TRBJ1-4|.|.
CASSLGLANEKLFF
TGTGCCAGCAGTTTGGGGTTAGCTAATGAAAAACTGTTTTTT
>TRBV21-1|TRBJ2-7|few|.
CASSINREQYF
TGTGCCAGCAGCATAAATCGCGAGCAGTACTTC
>TRBV15|TRBJ2-5|once|.
CATSRDWQETQYF
TGTGCCACCAGCAGAGATTGGCAAGAGACCCAGTACTTC
>TRBV20-1|TRBJ1-4|.|TRBD1
CSARDQGAEEKLFF
TGCAGTGCTAGAGATCAGGGGGCGGAAGAAAAACTGTTTTTT
>TRBV7-2|TRBJ2-5|.|.
CASRTGTHVETQYF
TGTGCCAGCAGGACCGGGACCCACGTCGAGACCCAGTACTTC
>TRBV20-1|TRBJ1-3|.|.
CSARVGLPGNTIYF
TGCAGTGCTAGGGTCGGGTTACCTGGAAACACCATATATTTT
>TRBV28|TRBJ2-7|few|.
CASRGGQRRDSEQYF
TGTGCCAGCAGGGGGGGGCAGCGTCGGGATAGCGAGCAGTACTTC
>TRBV6-5|TRBJ2-4|.|.
CASSYPWEAQYF
TGTGCCAGCAGTTACCCTTGGGAGGCCCAGTACTTC